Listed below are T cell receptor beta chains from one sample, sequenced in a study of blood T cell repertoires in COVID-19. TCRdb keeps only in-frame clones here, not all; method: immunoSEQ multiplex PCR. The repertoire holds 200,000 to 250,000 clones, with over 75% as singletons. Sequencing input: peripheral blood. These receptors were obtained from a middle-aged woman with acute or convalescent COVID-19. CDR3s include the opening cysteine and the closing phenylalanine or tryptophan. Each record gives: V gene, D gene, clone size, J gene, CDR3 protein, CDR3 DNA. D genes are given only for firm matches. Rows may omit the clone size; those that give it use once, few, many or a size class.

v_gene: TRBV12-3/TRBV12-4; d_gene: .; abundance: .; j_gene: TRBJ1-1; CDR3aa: CASSHGTGPEAFF; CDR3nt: TGTGCCAGCAGCCACGGTACAGGTCCTGAAGCTTTCTTT
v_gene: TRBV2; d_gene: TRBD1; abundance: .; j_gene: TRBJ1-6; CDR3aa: CASTRGTDNSPLHF; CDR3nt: TGTGCCAGCACAAGAGGGACAGATAATTCACCCCTCCACTTT
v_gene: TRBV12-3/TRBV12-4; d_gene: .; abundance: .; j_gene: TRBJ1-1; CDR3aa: CASREGRTEAFF; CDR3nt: TGTGCCAGCAGGGAGGGACGCACTGAAGCTTTCTTT
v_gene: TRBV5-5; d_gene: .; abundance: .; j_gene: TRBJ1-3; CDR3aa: CASTKQSSGNTIYF; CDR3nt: TGTGCCAGCACCAAACAGAGCTCTGGAAACACCATATATTTT
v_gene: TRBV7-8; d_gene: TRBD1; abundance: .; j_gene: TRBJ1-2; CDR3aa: CASSSITGGSYGYTF; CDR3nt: TGTGCCAGCAGCTCAATCACAGGGGGTTCATATGGCTACACCTTC
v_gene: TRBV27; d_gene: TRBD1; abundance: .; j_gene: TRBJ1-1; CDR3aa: CASSFYRGNTEAFF; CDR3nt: TGTGCCAGCAGTTTCTACAGGGGGAACACTGAAGCTTTCTTT
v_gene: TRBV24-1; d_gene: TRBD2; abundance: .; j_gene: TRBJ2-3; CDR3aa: CATSDPSGTSGGASTDTQYF; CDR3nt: TGTGCCACCAGTGATCCTTCCGGGACTAGCGGGGGAGCTTCCACAGATACGCAGTATTTT
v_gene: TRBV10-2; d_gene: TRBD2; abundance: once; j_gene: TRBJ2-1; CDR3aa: CASSALAGDNEQFF; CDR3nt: TGCGCCAGCAGTGCGCTAGCGGGAGACAATGAGCAGTTCTTC
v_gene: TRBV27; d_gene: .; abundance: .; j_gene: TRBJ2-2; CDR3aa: CASSSAGRELFF; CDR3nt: TGTGCCAGCAGTTCGGCAGGCAGGGAGCTGTTTTTT
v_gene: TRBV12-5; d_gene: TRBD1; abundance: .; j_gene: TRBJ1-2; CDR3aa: CASGLILDRGFYGYTF; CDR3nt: TGTGCTAGTGGTTTAATATTGGACAGGGGGTTCTATGGCTACACCTTC
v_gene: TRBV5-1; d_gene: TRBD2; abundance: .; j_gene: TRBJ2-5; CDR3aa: CASSQTTSGGAGKTQYF; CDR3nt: TGCGCCAGCAGCCAGACGACTAGCGGGGGGGCCGGGAAGACCCAGTACTTC
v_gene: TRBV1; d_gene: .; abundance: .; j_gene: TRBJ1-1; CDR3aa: CTSSRYLTGTGELNTEAFF; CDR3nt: TGCACCAGCAGCCGATACCTCACAGGGACAGGGGAGCTGAACACTGAAGCTTTCTTT
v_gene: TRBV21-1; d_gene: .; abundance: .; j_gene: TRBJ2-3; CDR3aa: CASSKYGPTGVHEDTQYF; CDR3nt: TGTGCCAGCAGCAAATATGGCCCGACAGGGGTGCATGAAGATACGCAGTATTTT
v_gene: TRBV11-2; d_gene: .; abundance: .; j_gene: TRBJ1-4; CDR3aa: CASTRGYEKLFF; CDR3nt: TGTGCCAGCACCCGGGGGTATGAAAAACTGTTTTTT
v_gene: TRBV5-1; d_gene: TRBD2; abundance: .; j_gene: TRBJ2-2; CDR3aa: CASSPGSGRRSGELFF; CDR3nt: TGCGCCAGCAGCCCGGGAAGCGGGAGGCGCAGTGGGGAGCTGTTTTTT
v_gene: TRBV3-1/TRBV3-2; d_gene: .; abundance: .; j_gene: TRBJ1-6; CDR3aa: CASSQVGGVRNSPLHF; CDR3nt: TGTGCCAGCAGCCAGGTCGGCGGGGTCAGGAATTCACCCCTCCACTTT
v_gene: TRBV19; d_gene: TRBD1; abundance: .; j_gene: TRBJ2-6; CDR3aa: CASSTRPSTGVKGANVLTF; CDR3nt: TGTGCCAGTAGTACTAGACCCTCGACAGGGGTGAAAGGGGCCAACGTCCTGACTTTC
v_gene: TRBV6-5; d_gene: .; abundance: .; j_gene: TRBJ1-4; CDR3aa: CASRQLGEKLFF; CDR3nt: TGTGCCAGCAGACAACTGGGCGAAAAACTGTTTTTT
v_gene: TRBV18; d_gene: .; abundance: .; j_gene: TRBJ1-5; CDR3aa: CASSPRSEGNQPQHF; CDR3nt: TGTGCCAGCTCACCCCGGTCGGAGGGCAATCAGCCCCAGCATTTT
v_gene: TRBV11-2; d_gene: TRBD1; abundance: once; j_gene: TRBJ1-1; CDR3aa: CAGSLETGGTEAFF; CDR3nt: TGTGCCGGCAGCTTAGAGACAGGGGGGACTGAAGCTTTCTTT
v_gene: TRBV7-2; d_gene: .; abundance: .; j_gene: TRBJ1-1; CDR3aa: CASSLRDQGRRTEAFF; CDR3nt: TGTGCCAGCAGCTTACGGGATCAGGGGCGCAGAACTGAAGCTTTCTTT
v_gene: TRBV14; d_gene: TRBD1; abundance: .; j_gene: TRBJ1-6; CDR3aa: CASSHRGPSPLHF; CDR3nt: TGTGCCAGCAGCCACAGGGGGCCTTCACCCCTCCACTTT
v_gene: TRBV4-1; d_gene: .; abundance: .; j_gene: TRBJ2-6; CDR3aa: CASRLDREDRWAANVLTF; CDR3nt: TGCGCCAGCAGGCTAGACAGGGAGGATCGTTGGGCGGCCAACGTCCTGACTTTC
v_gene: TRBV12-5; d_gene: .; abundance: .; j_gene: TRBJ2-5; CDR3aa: CASGLVLDGEKLAETQYF; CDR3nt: TGTGCTAGTGGTTTGGTACTTGATGGGGAGAAGTTGGCGGAGACCCAGTACTTC
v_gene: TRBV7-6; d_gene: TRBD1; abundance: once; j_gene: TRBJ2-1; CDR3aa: CASSFSGTGVDEQFF; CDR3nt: TGTGCCAGCAGCTTTTCCGGGACAGGGGTCGATGAGCAGTTCTTC
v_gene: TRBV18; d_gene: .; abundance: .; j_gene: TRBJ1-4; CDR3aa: CASSLTTPATNEKLFF; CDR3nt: TGTGCCAGCTCTCTCACAACCCCTGCAACTAATGAAAAACTGTTTTTT
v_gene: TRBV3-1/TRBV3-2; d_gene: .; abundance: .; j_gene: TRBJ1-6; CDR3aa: CASSQGISRRYTYNSPLHF; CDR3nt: TGTGCCAGCAGCCAGGGTATTTCAAGGAGGTACACCTATAATTCACCCCTCCACTTT
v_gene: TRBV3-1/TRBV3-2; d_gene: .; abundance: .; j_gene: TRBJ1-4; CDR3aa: CASSQEGGGWEKLFF; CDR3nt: TGTGCCAGCAGCCAAGAGGGCGGGGGTTGGGAAAAACTGTTTTTT
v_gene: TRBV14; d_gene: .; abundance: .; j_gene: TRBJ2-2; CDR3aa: CASSLQGATGELFF; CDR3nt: TGTGCCAGCAGCCTCCAGGGCGCCACCGGGGAGCTGTTTTTT
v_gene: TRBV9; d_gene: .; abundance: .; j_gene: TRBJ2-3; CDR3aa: CASSVGSQEAGDTQYF; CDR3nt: TGTGCCAGCAGCGTAGGGAGTCAGGAGGCCGGGGATACGCAGTATTTT
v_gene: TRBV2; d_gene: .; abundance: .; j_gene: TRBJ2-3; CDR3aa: CASSEGYTSTDTQYF; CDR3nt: TGTGCCAGCAGTGAGGGCTACACTAGCACAGATACGCAGTATTTT
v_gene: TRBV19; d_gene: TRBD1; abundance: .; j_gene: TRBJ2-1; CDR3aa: CASRNGQAINDEQFF; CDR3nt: TGTGCCAGTAGGAACGGACAGGCTATAAACGATGAGCAGTTCTTC
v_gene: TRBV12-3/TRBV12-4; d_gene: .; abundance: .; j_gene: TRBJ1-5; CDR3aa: CASSLRAYQPQHF; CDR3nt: TGTGCCAGCAGTTTGCGAGCTTATCAGCCCCAGCATTTT
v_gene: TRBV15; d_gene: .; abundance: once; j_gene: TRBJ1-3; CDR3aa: CATSEGAGNTIYF; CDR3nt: TGTGCCACCAGCGAGGGGGCTGGAAACACCATATATTTT
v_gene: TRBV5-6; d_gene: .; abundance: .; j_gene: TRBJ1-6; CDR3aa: CASSLAARGIYNSPLHF; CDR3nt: TGTGCCAGCAGCTTGGCCGCGCGAGGAATCTATAATTCACCCCTCCACTTT
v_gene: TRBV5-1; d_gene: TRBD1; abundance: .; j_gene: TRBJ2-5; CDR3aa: CASSLEGAQETQYF; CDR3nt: TGCGCCAGCAGCTTGGAGGGGGCCCAAGAGACCCAGTACTTC
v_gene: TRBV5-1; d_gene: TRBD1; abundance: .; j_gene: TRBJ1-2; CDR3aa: CASCPGTGSNYGYTF; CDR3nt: TGCGCCTCCTGCCCCGGGACAGGATCAAACTATGGCTACACCTTC